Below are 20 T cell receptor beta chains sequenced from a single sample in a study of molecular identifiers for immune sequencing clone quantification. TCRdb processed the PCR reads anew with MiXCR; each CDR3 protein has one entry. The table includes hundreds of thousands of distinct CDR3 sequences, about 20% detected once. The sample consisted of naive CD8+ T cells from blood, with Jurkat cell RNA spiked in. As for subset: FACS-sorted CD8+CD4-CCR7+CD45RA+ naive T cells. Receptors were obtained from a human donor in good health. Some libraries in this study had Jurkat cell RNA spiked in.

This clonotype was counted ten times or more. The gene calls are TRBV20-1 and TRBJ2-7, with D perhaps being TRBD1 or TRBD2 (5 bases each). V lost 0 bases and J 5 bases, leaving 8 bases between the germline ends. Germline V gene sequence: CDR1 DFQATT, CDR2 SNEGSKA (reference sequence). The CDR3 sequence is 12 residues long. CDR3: CSARDEGHEQYF. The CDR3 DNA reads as TGCAGTGCTAGAGATGAGGGACACGAGCAGTACTTC.

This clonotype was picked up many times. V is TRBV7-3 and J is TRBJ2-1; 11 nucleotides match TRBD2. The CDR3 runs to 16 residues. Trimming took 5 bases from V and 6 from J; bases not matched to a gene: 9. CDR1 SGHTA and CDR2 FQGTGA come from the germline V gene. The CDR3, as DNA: TGTGCCAGCAGCATAATAGCGGGAGGGCCGGTCAATGAGCAGTTCTTC. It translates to CASSIIAGGPVNEQFF.

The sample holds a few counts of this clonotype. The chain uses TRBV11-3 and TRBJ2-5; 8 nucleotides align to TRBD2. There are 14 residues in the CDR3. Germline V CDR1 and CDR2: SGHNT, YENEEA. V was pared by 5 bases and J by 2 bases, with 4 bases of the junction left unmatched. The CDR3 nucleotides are TGTGCCAGCAGCCAAGCGGGGGAACAAGAGACCCAGTACTTC. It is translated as CASSQAGEQETQYF.

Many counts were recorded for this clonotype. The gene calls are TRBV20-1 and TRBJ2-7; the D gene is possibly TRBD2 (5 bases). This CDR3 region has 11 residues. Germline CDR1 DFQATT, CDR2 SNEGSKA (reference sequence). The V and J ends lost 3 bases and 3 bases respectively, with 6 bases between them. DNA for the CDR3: TGCAGTGCTAGCGACTACTACGAGCAGTACTTC. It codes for CSASDYYEQYF.

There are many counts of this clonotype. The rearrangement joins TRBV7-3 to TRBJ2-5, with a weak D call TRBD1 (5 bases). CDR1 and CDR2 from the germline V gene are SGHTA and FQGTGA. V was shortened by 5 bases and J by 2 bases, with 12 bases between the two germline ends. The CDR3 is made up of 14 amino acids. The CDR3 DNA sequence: TGTGCCAGCAGCACCCGACAGAAACAAGAGACCCAGTACTTC. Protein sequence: CASSTRQKQETQYF.

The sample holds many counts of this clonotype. The CDR3 nucleotides read TGCAGTGCTAGAGACATCGGGGGTTCCGGGTACGAGCAGTACTTC. Translated: CSARDIGGSGYEQYF. The V call is TRBV20-1, the J call TRBJ2-7; D might be TRBD2 (6 bases). The CDR3 has 15 residues. Germline V gene lookup returns CDR1 DFQATT and CDR2 SNEGSKA (reference sequence). V gave up 0 bases and J gave up 4 bases, with 16 bases separating them.

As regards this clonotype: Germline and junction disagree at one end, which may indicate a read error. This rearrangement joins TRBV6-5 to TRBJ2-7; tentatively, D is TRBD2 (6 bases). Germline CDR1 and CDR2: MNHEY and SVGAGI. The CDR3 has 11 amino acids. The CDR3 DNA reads TGTGCCAGCAGTTACCCGGGAGAGCAGTGCTTC. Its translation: CASSYPGEQCF.

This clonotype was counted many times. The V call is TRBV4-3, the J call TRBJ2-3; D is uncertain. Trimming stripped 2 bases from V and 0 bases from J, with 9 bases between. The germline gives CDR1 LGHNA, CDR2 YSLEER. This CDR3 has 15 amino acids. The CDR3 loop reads CASSQHGSSTDTQYF. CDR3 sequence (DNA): TGCGCCAGCAGCCAACACGGTTCTAGCACAGATACGCAGTATTTT.

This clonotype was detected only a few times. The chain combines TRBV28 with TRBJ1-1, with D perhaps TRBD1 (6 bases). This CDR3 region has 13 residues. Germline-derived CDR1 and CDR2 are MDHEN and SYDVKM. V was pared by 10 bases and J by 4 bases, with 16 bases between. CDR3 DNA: TGTGCCACCCGACCCCGAGGGGGCACTGAAGCTTTCTTT. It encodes CATRPRGGTEAFF.

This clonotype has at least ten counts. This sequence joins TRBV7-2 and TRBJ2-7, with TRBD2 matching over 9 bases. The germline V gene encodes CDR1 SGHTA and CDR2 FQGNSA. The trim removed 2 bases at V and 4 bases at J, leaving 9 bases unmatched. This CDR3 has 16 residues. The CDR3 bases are TGTGCCAGCAGCTTAATAGCGGGAGAGATCATTTACGAGCAGTACTTC. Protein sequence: CASSLIAGEIIYEQYF. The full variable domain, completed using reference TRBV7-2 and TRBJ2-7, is GAGVSQSPSNKVTEKGKDVELRCDPISGHTALYWYRQSLGQGLEFLIYFQGNSAPDKSGLPSDRFSAERTGGSVSTLTIQRTQQEDSAVYLCASSLIAGEIIYEQYFGPGTRLTVT.

The CDR3 spells CASSTQGPSLMNTEAFF. The CDR3 DNA reads TGTGCCAGCAGTACTCAGGGACCCTCTCTTATGAACACTGAAGCTTTCTTT. The chain couples TRBV6-6 to TRBJ1-1; D may be TRBD1 (5 bases). This CDR3 is built from 17 residues. Germline assignment: CDR1 MNHNY and CDR2 SVGAGI (reference sequence). Trimming shortened V by 5 bases and J by 0 bases, and 19 bases separated the two germline ends.

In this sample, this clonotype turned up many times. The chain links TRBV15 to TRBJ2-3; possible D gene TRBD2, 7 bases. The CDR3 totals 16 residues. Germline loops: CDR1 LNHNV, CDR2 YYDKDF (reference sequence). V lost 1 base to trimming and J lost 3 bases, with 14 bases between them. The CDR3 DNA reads TGTGCCACCAGCAGAGCGGCGGGGGCTGGTACAGATACGCAGTATTTT. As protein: CATSRAAGAGTDTQYF.

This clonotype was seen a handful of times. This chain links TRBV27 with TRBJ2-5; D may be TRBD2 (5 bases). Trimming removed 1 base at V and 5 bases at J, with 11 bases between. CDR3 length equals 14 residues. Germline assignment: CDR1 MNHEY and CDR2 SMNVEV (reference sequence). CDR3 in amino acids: CASSLYLAGETQYF. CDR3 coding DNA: TGTGCCAGCAGTTTATACCTAGCTGGGGAGACCCAGTACTTC.

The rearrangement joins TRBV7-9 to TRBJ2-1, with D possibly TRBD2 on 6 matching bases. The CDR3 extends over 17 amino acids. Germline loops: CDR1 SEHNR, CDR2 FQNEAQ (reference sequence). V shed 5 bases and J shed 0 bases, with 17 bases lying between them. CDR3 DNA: TGTGCCAGCAGCCTTCCGGGGGTTCCCTCCTCCTACAATGAGCAGTTCTTC. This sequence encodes CASSLPGVPSSYNEQFF.

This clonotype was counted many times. DNA of the CDR3: TGTGCCAGCAGTTTACTGATTGGGCTAGCCGGCACAGATACGCAGTATTTT. As protein: CASSLLIGLAGTDTQYF. This chain links TRBV27 with TRBJ2-3; possibly TRBD2 for D (5 bases). Deletions cut 2 bases from V and 1 base from J, with 16 bases between. The CDR3 loop spans 17 amino acids. Germline CDR1 MNHEY, CDR2 SMNVEV (reference sequence).

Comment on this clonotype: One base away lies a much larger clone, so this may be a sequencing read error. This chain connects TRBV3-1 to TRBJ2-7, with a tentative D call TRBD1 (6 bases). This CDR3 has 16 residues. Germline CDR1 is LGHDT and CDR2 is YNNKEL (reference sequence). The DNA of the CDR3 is TGTGCCAGCAGCCAAGACCCGACAGGCAGAGGGGAAGAGCAGCACTTC. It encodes CASSQDPTGRGEEQHF.

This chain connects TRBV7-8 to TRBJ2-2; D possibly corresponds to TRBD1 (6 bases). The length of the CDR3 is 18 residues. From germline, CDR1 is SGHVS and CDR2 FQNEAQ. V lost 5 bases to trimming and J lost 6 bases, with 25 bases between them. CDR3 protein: CASSLEVSTGKIPGELFF. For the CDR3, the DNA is TGTGCCAGCAGCCTAGAGGTTTCTACAGGGAAGATCCCCGGGGAGCTGTTTTTT.

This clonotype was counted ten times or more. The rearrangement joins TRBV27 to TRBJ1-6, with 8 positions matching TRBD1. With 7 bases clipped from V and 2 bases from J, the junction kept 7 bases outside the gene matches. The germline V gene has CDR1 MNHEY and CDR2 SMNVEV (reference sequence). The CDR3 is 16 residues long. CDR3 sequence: CASNTGQGAYNSPLHF. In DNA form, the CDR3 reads TGTGCCAGCAATACTGGACAGGGCGCCTATAATTCACCCCTCCACTTT.

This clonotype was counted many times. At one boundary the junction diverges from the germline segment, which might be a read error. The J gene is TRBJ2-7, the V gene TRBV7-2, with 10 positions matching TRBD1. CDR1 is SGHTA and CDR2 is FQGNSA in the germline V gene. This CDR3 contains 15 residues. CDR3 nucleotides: TGCGCCAGCAGCCCCCGGGACAGGGGCGCCTACGAGCAGTACTTC. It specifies CASSPRDRGAYEQYF. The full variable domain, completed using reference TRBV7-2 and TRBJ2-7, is GAGVSQSPSNKVTEKGKDVELRCDPISGHTALYWYRQSLGQGLEFLIYFQGNSAPDKSGLPSDRFSAERTGGSVSTLTIQRTQQEDSAVYLCASSPRDRGAYEQYFGPGTRLTVT.

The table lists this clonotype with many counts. CDR3 coding DNA: TGTGCCAGTAGCACAGGACAGCTGAGCATAAACATTCAGTACTTC. Protein: CASSTGQLSINIQYF. The J gene is TRBJ2-4, the V gene TRBV19; a possible D gene is TRBD1 (6 bases). V was trimmed by 6 bases and J by 6 bases, leaving 18 bases between them. The CDR3 totals 15 residues. Germline loops: CDR1 LNHDA, CDR2 SQIVND (reference sequence).